Included here is one T cell receptor beta chain sequence, with context. Original analysis: Nucleated cell counts were estimated from reference gene primer amplification. Assay used: immunoSEQ multiplex PCR; TCRdb lists only in-frame clones, some missing. Clonal size and the V and J genes are those of that table, whereas D and trimming came from the DNA. The sample records roughly 73,000 clones, roughly 79% being singletons. This entry belongs to a study of blood T cell repertoires in COVID-19. Turning to the study itself: COVID-19 samples collected from the United States, Italy and Spain covered acute and convalescent phases. Sources were T cells, B-cell-depleted T cells, or PBMCs; the material itself was cDNA or gDNA.

The CDR3 is 15 amino acids. The trim removed 4 bases at V and 3 bases at J, leaving 8 bases unmatched. Per germline, CDR1 SGHRS and CDR2 YFSETQ. The clonotype originates from a man aged 65 to 79 with acute or convalescent COVID-19. The specimen sequenced was peripheral blood. The chain links TRBV5-1 to TRBJ2-7; TRBD2 aligns across 9 bases. CDR3 amino acids: CASSISGTSLYEQYF. The CDR3 DNA follows: TGCGCCAGCAGCATCTCCGGGACTAGCCTCTACGAGCAGTACTTC.